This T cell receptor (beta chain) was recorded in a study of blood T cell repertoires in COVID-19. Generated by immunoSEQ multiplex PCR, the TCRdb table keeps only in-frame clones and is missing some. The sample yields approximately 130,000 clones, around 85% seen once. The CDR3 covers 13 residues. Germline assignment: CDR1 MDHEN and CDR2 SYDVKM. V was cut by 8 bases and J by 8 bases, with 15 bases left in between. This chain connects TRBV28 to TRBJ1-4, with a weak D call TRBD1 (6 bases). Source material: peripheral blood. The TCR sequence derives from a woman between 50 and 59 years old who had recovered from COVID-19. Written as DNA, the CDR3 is TGTGCCAGCGGACACAGGGTAGGGGAAAAACTGTTTTTT. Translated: CASGHRVGEKLFF.